This TCR beta chain was profiled in a study of T cell responses to AZD1222 COVID-19 vaccine. General study results and limits: Spike-specific TCR breadth and depth were elevated following two AZD1222 doses. Unmutated variant regions are reportedly targeted by nearly half of spike-specific TCRs. Scientists sampled the repertoires only once the peak T cell response had passed.

Some second doses came at about 4 weeks and others at about 12 weeks; these were pooled. Some clones are missing from TCRdb's copy, which holds only in-frame ones; the method was immunoSEQ multiplex PCR. The repertoire holds fewer than 120,000 clones, about 90% seen once, with about 16% in the top ten. The CDR3 loop spans 12 amino acids. The V gene lost 4 bases and the J gene lost 5 bases, with 8 bases spanning the gap. Per the germline V gene, CDR1 is SGHTA and CDR2 is FQGNSA. Notes on this clone: Its specificity is not known.

The specimen was peripheral blood, collected 28 days after the second AZD1222 dose. The clonotype originates from an adult who received the AZD1222 COVID-19 vaccine. This chain uses TRBV7-2 with TRBJ1-2; tentative D call: TRBD1 (5 bases). CDR3 DNA sequence: TGTGCCAGCAGCTATCCAGGGTATGGCTACACCTTC. Translated: CASSYPGYGYTF.